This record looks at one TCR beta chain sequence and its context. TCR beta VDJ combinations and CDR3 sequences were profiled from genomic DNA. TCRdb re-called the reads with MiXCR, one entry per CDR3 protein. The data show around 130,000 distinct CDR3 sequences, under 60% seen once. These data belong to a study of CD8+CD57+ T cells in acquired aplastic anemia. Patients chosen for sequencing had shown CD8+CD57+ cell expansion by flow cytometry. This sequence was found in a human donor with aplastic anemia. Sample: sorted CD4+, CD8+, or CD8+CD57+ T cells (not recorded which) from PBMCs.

CDR3 amino acids: CSARAEGENYGYTF. The CDR3 region has the DNA TGCAGTGCTAGAGCGGAGGGCGAGAACTATGGCTACACCTTC. The genes are TRBV20-1 and TRBJ1-2; no definite D call. The CDR3 has 14 residues. Deletions cut 1 base from V and 2 bases from J, with 11 bases between. Germline values: CDR1 DFQATT, CDR2 SNEGSKA (reference sequence).